Presented here are 31 T cell receptor beta chains from one specimen sequenced in a study of metastatic and nonmetastatic thyroid tumors. TCRdb re-called the PCR reads through MiXCR. The repertoire holds about 28,000 clones, with approximately 22% as singletons. All patients reached thyroid surgery having received no treatment beforehand. The sample comprised blood. The receptors come from a female donor with papillary thyroid cancer or a benign thyroid nodule (not recorded which). Some clones in this sample may be carry-over from other donors' samples.

On this clone: Given a much more abundant clone one base away, this may be a read error. This chain links TRBV4-1 with TRBJ1-1; D is uncertain. The CDR3 is made up of 15 amino acids. Trimming removed 6 bases from V and 4 bases from J, with 18 bases in between. CDR1 is MGHRA and CDR2 is YSYEKL in the germline V gene. The CDR3 loop is CASRGQVALGTEAFF. Written as DNA, the CDR3 is TGCGCCAGCAGAGGGCAGGTGGCGTTAGGCACTGAAGCTTTCTTT.

V and J are TRBV11-2 and TRBJ2-3; TRBD2 agrees at 14 bases. The CDR3 runs to 16 residues. From germline, CDR1 is SGHAT and CDR2 FQNNGV. The junction had 9 bases not matched to a gene; V was cut back by 5 bases and J by 8 bases. CDR3 residues: CASSARLAGGEGTQYF. Written as DNA, the CDR3 is TGTGCCAGCAGCGCTCGACTAGCGGGAGGGGAAGGTACGCAGTATTTT.

The CDR3 region is CASSQEGYDIYPGNYGYTF. The CDR3 nucleotides are TGTGCCAGCAGCCAAGAGGGGTATGACATCTACCCCGGTAACTATGGCTACACCTTC. The J gene is TRBJ1-2, the V gene TRBV14; D call uncertain. Trimming shortened V by 0 bases and J by 1 base, and 21 bases separated the two germline ends. The CDR3 has 19 amino acids. Germline V CDR1 and CDR2: SGHDN, FVKESK.

This chain links TRBV5-4 with TRBJ2-3; TRBD2 agrees at 12 bases. Germline assignment: CDR1 SGHNT and CDR2 YYREEE (reference sequence). V lost 0 bases to trimming and J lost 15 bases; unmatched junction nucleotides: 14. The CDR3 is made up of 16 amino acids. CDR3 coding DNA: TGTGCCAGCAGCTTGGAACTAGCGGGAGGACGAGATACGTATTATTTT. It translates to CASSLELAGGRDTYYF.

The genes are TRBV11-2 and TRBJ2-5, with D unclear. The germline V gene has CDR1 SGHAT and CDR2 FQNNGV. V was cut by 2 bases and J by 8 bases, with 9 bases left in between. The CDR3 totals 12 residues. For the CDR3, the DNA is TGTGCCAGCAGCTTAAGTCAAGGTACCCAGTACTTC. It specifies CASSLSQGTQYF.

The chain joins TRBV18 to TRBJ1-1; 12 positions agree with TRBD1. After removal of 6 bases from V and 4 bases from J, the junction contained 9 bases not matched to a gene. This CDR3 has 16 residues. Germline lookup yields CDR1 KGHSH and CDR2 LQKENI. CDR3 nucleotides: TGTGCCAGCTCGGTGGGACAGGGGGCATGGGGCACTGAAGCTTTCTTT. This gives the protein CASSVGQGAWGTEAFF.

This clone was counted only a few times. J is TRBJ2-2 and V is TRBV6-5; D possibly corresponds to TRBD1 (5 bases). V lost 0 bases, J lost 3 bases, and 5 bases lay in between. CDR1 is MNHEY and CDR2 is SVGAGI in the germline V gene. The CDR3 has 14 amino acids. DNA for the CDR3: TGTGCCAGCAGTTACTCAGGGGACACCGGGGAGCTGTTTTTT. Translated: CASSYSGDTGELFF.

This clone was detected only a few times. The chain combines TRBV4-3 with TRBJ1-1; 7 nucleotides align to TRBD1. This CDR3 has 15 amino acids. Germline V CDR1 and CDR2: LGHNA, YSLEER. V dropped 0 bases and J dropped 4; count of bases not matched to a gene: 5. CDR3: CASSQERGQFTEAFF. The CDR3 DNA is TGCGCCAGCAGCCAAGAGAGGGGACAGTTCACTGAAGCTTTCTTT.

The V gene is TRBV4-1, the J gene TRBJ2-7; TRBD1 is a possible D gene (6 bases). V was shortened by 0 bases and J by 7 bases, with 19 bases between the two germline ends. Germline loops: CDR1 MGHRA, CDR2 YSYEKL. There are 16 residues in the CDR3. DNA of the CDR3: TGCGCCAGCAGCCAAGAGTTCGGGACAAGACTGAGGGAGCAGTACTTC. Translated: CASSQEFGTRLREQYF.

This clone was seen more than once but under ten times. The gene calls are TRBV6-1 and TRBJ2-3, with 10 bases lining up with TRBD2. The V gene's germline CDR1 is MNHNS and CDR2 SASEGT. The CDR3 is made up of 16 amino acids. J gave up 2 bases and V 8 bases, and 10 bases lay outside the gene matches. As DNA, the CDR3 is TGTGCCAGCCTCTTGTTTAGCGGGGGGTACACAGATACGCAGTATTTT. This codes for CASLLFSGGYTDTQYF.

This clone was observed many times. The chain links TRBV6-5 to TRBJ2-7; D is ambiguous. The CDR3 is made up of 13 amino acids. Per germline, CDR1 MNHEY and CDR2 SVGAGI. Trimming left V 2 bases short and J 2 bases short, with 7 bases between. The CDR3 sequence: CASSYTRTYEQYF. In DNA, the CDR3 is TGTGCCAGCAGTTACACCAGAACCTACGAGCAGTACTTC.

This clone is medium-sized by share. This chain joins TRBV6-1 and TRBJ2-7; D is possibly TRBD1 (5 bases). Trimming left V 3 bases short and J 3 bases short, with 12 bases between. This CDR3 has 14 residues. CDR1 and CDR2 from the germline V gene are MNHNS and SASEGT. The CDR3 coding sequence is TGTGCCAGCAGTGACCCGACAGAAGACTACGAGCAGTACTTC. It yields the protein CASSDPTEDYEQYF.

This sequence joins TRBV7-8 and TRBJ1-2; D unclear. The CDR3 is 13 residues long. The V gene's germline CDR1 is SGHVS and CDR2 FQNEAQ. The V and J ends lost 1 base and 2 bases respectively, with 5 bases between them. CDR3 sequence reads: CASSLDWNYGYTF. Written as DNA, the CDR3 is TGTGCCAGCAGCTTAGACTGGAACTATGGCTACACCTTC. Combining the CDR3 with reference TRBV7-8 and TRBJ1-2 gives the whole variable domain GAGVSQSPRYKVAKRGQDVALRCDPISGHVSLFWYQQALGQGPEFLTYFQNEAQLDKSGLPSDRFFAERPEGSVSTLKIQRTQQEDSAVYLCASSLDWNYGYTFGSGTRLTVV.

This clone appeared many times. The rearrangement uses TRBV7-2 and TRBJ1-2, with TRBD1 matching 7 bases. Trimming cost V 1 base and J 2 bases; bases outside gene matches: 4. The CDR3 has 15 amino acids. Per the germline V gene, CDR1 is SGHTA and CDR2 is FQGNSA. The DNA of the CDR3 is TGTGCCAGCAGCTTAGGGGACAGTGACAACTATGGCTACACCTTC. Protein: CASSLGDSDNYGYTF.

By sample share, this clone is medium-sized (0.01 to 0.1%). This sequence joins TRBV6-1 and TRBJ1-2; D is perhaps TRBD1 (5 bases). This CDR3 region has 12 residues. Germline CDR1 and CDR2: MNHNS and SASEGT. Trimming pared 0 bases from V and 8 bases from J, leaving 7 bases between. Here the CDR3 reads CASSEAWDGYTF. The CDR3 nucleotides are TGTGCCAGCAGTGAAGCTTGGGACGGCTACACCTTC.

This clone was detected many times. The genes are TRBV6-2 or TRBV6-3 and TRBJ1-1, with D uncertain. V lost 6 bases to trimming and J lost 3 bases, with 11 bases between them. Per the germline V gene, CDR1 is MNHEY and CDR2 is SVGEGT. The length of the CDR3 is 13 residues. CDR3: CASRPRGDTEAFF. The CDR3 nucleotides are TGTGCCAGCAGACCCCGGGGAGACACTGAAGCTTTCTTT.

Ten or more counts support this clone. The CDR3 spells CASSPSGWEGYTF. The CDR3 DNA reads as TGTGCCAGCAGCCCTTCTGGGTGGGAAGGCTACACCTTC. The rearrangement joins TRBV3-1 to TRBJ1-2; D uncertain. V shed 4 bases and J shed 8 bases, with 14 bases lying between them. This CDR3 is built from 13 residues. The germline CDR1 and CDR2 sequences are LGHDT and YNNKEL (reference sequence). Full variable domain (outside the CDR3, taken from reference TRBV3-1 and TRBJ1-2): DTAVSQTPKYLVTQMGNDKSIKCEQNLGHDTMYWYKQDSKKFLKIMFSYNNKELIINETVPNRFSPKSPDKAHLNLHINSLELGDSAVYFCASSPSGWEGYTFGSGTRLTVV.

The rearrangement joins TRBV6-5 to TRBJ2-7; D possibly corresponds to TRBD1 (6 bases). V lost 2 bases and J 0 bases, leaving 8 bases between the germline ends. The CDR3 runs to 14 residues. Germline V gene lookup returns CDR1 MNHEY and CDR2 SVGAGI. CDR3 bases: TGTGCCAGCAGTTACGGGGACAACTCCTACGAGCAGTACTTC. Residues: CASSYGDNSYEQYF.

The rearrangement joins TRBV5-1 to TRBJ2-1, with D tentatively TRBD2 (5 bases). V gave up 4 bases and J gave up 3 bases, with 17 bases separating them. Germline V gene sequence: CDR1 SGHRS, CDR2 YFSETQ. This CDR3 comprises 16 residues. CDR3 nucleotides: TGCGCCAGCAGCATAGGAGGCTCCTGGGGCTACAATGAGCAGTTCTTC. This gives the protein CASSIGGSWGYNEQFF.

In this sample, this clone turned up many times. This specimen includes other DNA sequences encoding the same CDR3. The chain employs TRBV7-2 and TRBJ1-2, with a tentative D call TRBD1 (5 bases). Germline CDR1 is SGHTA and CDR2 is FQGNSA. Between the trimmed V and J ends, which lost 6 bases and 7 bases, there was a span of 12 bases. This CDR3 region has 12 residues. The CDR3 nucleotides are TGTGCCAGCAGTCCCCCAACAGGTGGCTACACCTTC. Translating it yields CASSPPTGGYTF.

This clone was counted many times. The rearrangement links TRBV18 to TRBJ1-2; TRBD1 agrees at 7 bases. The CDR3 is 15 amino acids. V lost 2 bases to trimming and J lost 4 bases; unmatched junction nucleotides: 7. In germline, CDR1 is KGHSH, CDR2 LQKENI. This CDR3 reads CASSPTGDLGYGYTF. The CDR3 bases are TGTGCCAGCTCACCAACAGGGGACCTGGGCTATGGCTACACCTTC.

This clone is medium-sized by share. The rearrangement uses TRBV12-3 or TRBV12-4 and TRBJ2-2, with D unresolved. V lost 2 bases to trimming and J lost 6 bases, with 1 base between them. The CDR3 extends over 11 amino acids. CDR3 sequence (DNA): TGTGCCAGCAGTTTACCCGGGGAGCTGTTTTTT. This codes for CASSLPGELFF.

This clone counts as medium-sized. This chain connects TRBV30 to TRBJ1-1, with TRBD1 matching over 9 bases. CDR1 and CDR2 from the germline V gene are GTSNPN and SVGIG (reference sequence). This CDR3 region has 15 residues. J lost 7 bases, V lost 4 bases, and 13 bases had no gene match. DNA of the CDR3: TGTGCCTGGACAAAACCGGGACAGGGAGTTGTTGAAGCTTTCTTT. Protein product: CAWTKPGQGVVEAFF. Drawing the rest from reference TRBV30 and TRBJ1-1, the complete variable domain is SQTIHQWPATLVQPVGSPLSLECTVEGTSNPNLYWYRQAAGRGLQLLFYSVGIGQISSEVPQNLSASRPQDRQFILSSKKLLLSDSGFYLCAWTKPGQGVVEAFFGQGTRLTVV.

Many counts were recorded for this clone. The rearrangement links TRBV15 to TRBJ2-3, with TRBD2 identical over 10 bases. Germline CDR1 reads LNHNV; CDR2 reads YYDKDF (reference sequence). This CDR3 comprises 14 residues. V lost 9 bases and J lost 4; bases outside the gene matches: 7. The CDR3 sequence is CATSGGARADTQYF. The CDR3 bases are TGTGCCACGAGCGGGGGGGCTAGAGCAGATACGCAGTATTTT. Together with reference TRBV15 and TRBJ2-3, the CDR3 gives the full variable domain: DAMVIQNPRYQVTQFGKPVTLSCSQTLNHNVMYWYQQKSSQAPKLLFHYYDKDFNNEADTPDNFQSRRPNTSFCFLDIRSPGLGDTAMYLCATSGGARADTQYFGPGTRLTVL.

The rearrangement links TRBV10-3 to TRBJ2-3; the D is unclear. The CDR3 spans 14 residues. V lost 5 bases and J lost 5, with 14 bases in between. Per the germline V gene, CDR1 is ENHRY and CDR2 is SYGVKD. As DNA, the CDR3 is TGTGCCATCAGTTATAACGCAGGTCAAGATACGCAGTATTTT. Its translation is CAISYNAGQDTQYF.

The chain recombines TRBV7-8 with TRBJ2-7; D not resolved. V lost 0 bases to trimming and J lost 4 bases, with 7 bases between them. The CDR3 runs to 13 residues. The germline CDR1 and CDR2 sequences are SGHVS and FQNEAQ. The DNA for the CDR3 is TGTGCCAGCAGCTTAGCGGTACAGTACGAGCAGTACTTC. This translates into CASSLAVQYEQYF. The whole variable domain, filled in from reference TRBV7-8 and TRBJ2-7, reads GAGVSQSPRYKVAKRGQDVALRCDPISGHVSLFWYQQALGQGPEFLTYFQNEAQLDKSGLPSDRFFAERPEGSVSTLKIQRTQQEDSAVYLCASSLAVQYEQYFGPGTRLTVT.

Note on this clone: Relative to the germline gene, one junction end is altered; a read error may explain this. The CDR3 loop is CANSQEVGGNYGYTF. CDR3 coding DNA: TGTGCCAACAGCCAAGAGGTTGGGGGAAACTATGGCTACACATTC. The V gene is TRBV4-2, the J gene TRBJ1-2, with a possible D match to TRBD1 (5 bases). Germline CDR1 and CDR2: LGHNA and YNFKEQ. The CDR3 runs to 15 residues.

The table lists this clone with a few counts. The rearrangement links TRBV6-1 to TRBJ2-7, with TRBD2 matching 9 bases. The CDR3 runs to 16 residues. V shed 6 bases, J shed 3 bases, and the junction held 12 bases outside the gene matches. Germline CDR1 reads MNHNS; CDR2 reads SASEGT. The CDR3 sequence is CASSLSGGELGYEQYF. The DNA of the CDR3 is TGTGCCAGCAGCCTTAGCGGGGGCGAGCTCGGCTACGAGCAGTACTTC.

The table lists this clone with a few counts. The V gene is TRBV6-1, the J gene TRBJ2-1; D gene uncertain. Per germline, CDR1 MNHNS and CDR2 SASEGT. V lost 6 bases and J 4 bases, leaving 13 bases between the germline ends. This CDR3 spans 14 amino acids. CDR3 sequence: CASRSCGVYNEQFF. CDR3 DNA sequence: TGTGCCAGCAGAAGTTGTGGGGTTTACAATGAGCAGTTCTTC.

In its sample, this clone was seen a few times. The chain couples TRBV6-1 to TRBJ2-1, with D maybe TRBD2 (5 bases). This CDR3 is built from 11 residues. V was clipped by 7 bases and J by 12 bases, with 13 bases between them. Germline V CDR1 and CDR2: MNHNS, SASEGT. This chain's CDR3 is CASIVGRVQFF. CDR3 sequence (DNA): TGTGCCAGCATTGTAGGGCGGGTGCAGTTCTTC.

In its sample, this clone was seen many times. The chain recombines TRBV20-1 with TRBJ2-4; TRBD2 aligns across 9 bases. V dropped 0 bases and J dropped 9; count of bases not matched to a gene: 9. CDR3 length: 15 amino acids. Looked up from germline, CDR1 is DFQATT and CDR2 is SNEGSKA (reference sequence). CDR3 coding DNA: TGCAGTGCTAGAGATCCCCGGCGGGAGGGCTTCATTCAGTACTTC. It yields the protein CSARDPRREGFIQYF.